The rows below give T cell receptor beta chains drawn from one sample of a study of cytomegalovirus exposure and HLA in healthy donors. TCRdb's table, derived via immunoSEQ multiplex PCR, lists solely in-frame clones and lacks some. The sample lists 250,000 to 350,000 clones; roughly two thirds were seen once. Source material: PBMCs. The receptors derive from a female donor in good health and CMV-seronegative. Each CDR3 is given with its conserved first and last residue. A D gene is named only where the DNA matches it firmly. Expanded clones are given a class, and other clones once, few, many or no size at all.

TGCGCCAGCGCTGAGACTAGCGGGATATACAATGAGCAGTTCTTC | CASAETSGIYNEQFF | TRBV5-1 | TRBD2 | NA | TRBJ2-1
TGTGCCAGCAGAAACCAGAGGGCCAAGAACACTGAAGCTTTCTTT | CASRNQRAKNTEAFF | TRBV6-6 | NA | few | TRBJ1-1
TGTGCCAGCAGCTTACCCACCGATCAAAGAGACAGGGCCGAAGAGACCCAGTACTTC | CASSLPTDQRDRAEETQYF | TRBV7-9 | TRBD1 | few | TRBJ2-5
TGTGCCAGCAGTGTGAGGCGGACTGAAGCTTTCTTT | CASSVRRTEAFF | TRBV6-1 | NA | NA | TRBJ1-1
TGTGCCAGCAGTTCCCTTACAGGGGAGGCTGGCTACACCTTC | CASSSLTGEAGYTF | TRBV6-1 | TRBD1 | NA | TRBJ1-2
TGTGCCAGCAGTGACTACAGGGGAAACACTGAAGCTTTCTTT | CASSDYRGNTEAFF | TRBV25-1 | TRBD1 | NA | TRBJ1-1
TGTGCCAGCAGCCTAAGGGGGAACAGGGGGAAAAAACTGTTTTTT | CASSLRGNRGKKLFF | TRBV28 | TRBD1 | NA | TRBJ1-4
TGCGCCAGCAGTACCGGGACAATCGCAACTAATGAAAAACTGTTTTTT | CASSTGTIATNEKLFF | TRBV10-2 | NA | once | TRBJ1-4
TGTGCCCGGGGGGCCACCCTAAACTCCTACAATGAGCAGTTCTTC | CARGATLNSYNEQFF | TRBV2 | NA | NA | TRBJ2-1
TGCGCCAGCAGCTCGGGACTAGCGGCCACCGGGGAGCTGTTTTTT | CASSSGLAATGELFF | TRBV5-1 | TRBD2 | NA | TRBJ2-2
TGTGCCACCAGCAGCGGTACAGGGGGTTACTATGGCTACACCTTC | CATSSGTGGYYGYTF | TRBV15 | TRBD1 | NA | TRBJ1-2
TGTGCCAGCAGCAGCGGCGGGACCCAGTACTTC | CASSSGGTQYF | TRBV5-6 | NA | NA | TRBJ2-5
TGTGCCAGCACGGGGATTTCGTTCCGAATTAATGAGCAGTTCTTC | CASTGISFRINEQFF | TRBV6-1 | NA | NA | TRBJ2-1
TGTGCCGGCGCACAGGGGGAAGGTCAGCCCCAGCATTTT | CAGAQGEGQPQHF | TRBV6-1 | TRBD1 | few | TRBJ1-5
TGTGCCAGTAGTTCTAGCGGGCATTCCTACAATGAGCAGTTCTTC | CASSSSGHSYNEQFF | TRBV19 | TRBD2 | few | TRBJ2-1
TGTGCCAGTAGTGAAAATAGCGGGACAGACTCCTACGAGCAGTACTTC | CASSENSGTDSYEQYF | TRBV2 | NA | NA | TRBJ2-7
TGTGCCAGCAGCAAAGAAGAAAGGGGATTAGGGGAAGGGGAAGGAAACACCATATATTTT | CASSKEERGLGEGEGNTIYF | TRBV21-1 | NA | NA | TRBJ1-3
TGTGCCAGCAGTGGGGGGACAGCTAGGGCGTTATCTGCTGAAGCTTTCTTT | CASSGGTARALSAEAFF | TRBV2 | TRBD1 | NA | TRBJ1-1
TGTGCCAGTAGCTTCACTAGTATGAGCGGGGAGCTGTTTTTT | CASSFTSMSGELFF | TRBV19 | NA | few | TRBJ2-2
TGTGCCAGCAGTTTTCTCGGACAGGGGTCTGGCTACACCTTC | CASSFLGQGSGYTF | TRBV28 | TRBD1 | NA | TRBJ1-2
TGTGCCAGCAGCCCTAAACGACTAGCGGGAGGGGCAGATACGCAGTATTTT | CASSPKRLAGGADTQYF | TRBV7-8 | TRBD2 | NA | TRBJ2-3
TGTGCCAGCAGTAGAATTACAGAGTTCTATGGCCACACCTTC | CASSRITEFYGHTF | TRBV6-1 | NA | once | TRBJ1-2
TGCGCCAGCACGAGGGACAGCCGAGCCTACGAGCAGTACTTC | CASTRDSRAYEQYF | TRBV5-1 | TRBD1 | NA | TRBJ2-7
TGTGCCAGCAACGGCCGGGACAGGGTCGTAAATGAGCAGTTCTTC | CASNGRDRVVNEQFF | TRBV6-1 | TRBD1 | NA | TRBJ2-1
TGTGCCAGCAGTGACGTAGCGGGGACGCCGCCGGGGACGCAGTATTTT | CASSDVAGTPPGTQYF | TRBV25-1 | TRBD2 | NA | TRBJ2-3
TGTGCCAGCAGCCCCGGGAGAGAGCAGTACTTC | CASSPGREQYF | TRBV13 | NA | NA | TRBJ2-5
TGTGCCAGCAGTTACTCAGTGGGGACAGGAGACTACGAGCAGTACTTC | CASSYSVGTGDYEQYF | TRBV6-6 | TRBD1 | NA | TRBJ2-7
TGTGCCAGCAGCGTAGGTCAGGGCATGAACACTGAAGCTTTCTTT | CASSVGQGMNTEAFF | TRBV9 | NA | NA | TRBJ1-1
TGTGCCAGCAGTTTAGGACAGGGCCCCTACGAGCAGTACTTC | CASSLGQGPYEQYF | TRBV6-5 | TRBD1 | few | TRBJ2-7
TGTGCCAGCAGCGCAGGGACAGGGTATGGCTACACCTTC | CASSAGTGYGYTF | TRBV9 | TRBD1 | NA | TRBJ1-2
TGCGCCAGCTCATACAGGCCTGGAGGGGAAAATGAGCAGTTCTTC | CASSYRPGGENEQFF | TRBV10-1 | NA | NA | TRBJ2-1
TGTGCCAGCAGTACCCCGGGACTGAGGAATGAAAAACTGTTTTTT | CASSTPGLRNEKLFF | TRBV27 | NA | NA | TRBJ1-4
TGTGCCAGCAGTAACAGGGGGGGAAACTATGGCTACACCTTC | CASSNRGGNYGYTF | TRBV6-1 | TRBD1 | NA | TRBJ1-2
TGTGCCAGCAGTATCGACGGGACTAGTTACTACGAGCAGTACTTC | CASSIDGTSYYEQYF | TRBV27 | TRBD2 | NA | TRBJ2-7
TGTGCCAGCAGTTTCGGACTAGCGGGAGACTACGAGCAGTACTTC | CASSFGLAGDYEQYF | TRBV6-5 | TRBD2 | NA | TRBJ2-7
TGTGCCAGCAGCATCCGACAGGGGGCACATACGCAGTATTTT | CASSIRQGAHTQYF | TRBV6-5 | TRBD1 | NA | TRBJ2-3
TGTGCCAGCAGTCTAGCGGGAGGAGGAATATACGAGCAGTACTTC | CASSLAGGGIYEQYF | TRBV6-5 | TRBD2 | NA | TRBJ2-7
TGTGCCAGTAGTATAAATCCCCCGAGCCAGCCCCAGCATTTT | CASSINPPSQPQHF | TRBV19 | NA | NA | TRBJ1-5
TGTGCCAGCAGCTTGGTGAGGAACACTGAAGCTTTCTTT | CASSLVRNTEAFF | TRBV5-6 | NA | NA | TRBJ1-1
TGTGCCAGCAGCGCCGGTGGACTAGCGGTTCAAGAGACCCAGTACTTC | CASSAGGLAVQETQYF | TRBV5-4 | TRBD2 | NA | TRBJ2-5
TGTGCCAGCAGCCCTCCCCTCCGGACAGGGGCCAACTATGGCTACACCTTC | CASSPPLRTGANYGYTF | TRBV7-9 | TRBD1 | NA | TRBJ1-2
TGTGCCAGCAGTTCCCAAGCGGGAGGGGGAGAGACCCAGTACTTC | CASSSQAGGGETQYF | TRBV27 | TRBD2 | NA | TRBJ2-5
TGTGCCAGCAGCCAGGGAGGGCCCATCACTTTCTTT | CASSQGGPITFF | TRBV9 | NA | NA | TRBJ1-1
TGCGCCAGCAGCCAAGATAGGGGCAGGGGCTATGGCTACACCTTC | CASSQDRGRGYGYTF | TRBV4-1 | NA | NA | TRBJ1-2
TGCGCCAGCAGCGCCACGGTGACTACTAGGAATGAGCAGTTCTTC | CASSATVTTRNEQFF | TRBV5-1 | NA | NA | TRBJ2-1
TGTGCCAGCAGCTTGGATGCAGGCTCTGGGGCCAACGTCCTGACTTTC | CASSLDAGSGANVLTF | TRBV5-4 | NA | NA | TRBJ2-6
TGCGCCAGCAGCCAAGTTCGAACTAGCGGGGAGCTGTTTTTT | CASSQVRTSGELFF | TRBV4-1 | NA | NA | TRBJ2-2
TGTGCCTGGAGCTCTCTGGGGGGGCTAGTAGGGAACAATGAGCAGTTCTTC | CAWSSLGGLVGNNEQFF | TRBV30 | NA | NA | TRBJ2-1
TGTGCCTGGAGCCGGAGGACCAACACAGATACGCAGTATTTT | CAWSRRTNTDTQYF | TRBV30 | NA | NA | TRBJ2-3
TGTGCCAGTAGTCTTTCCGGGACAGGGTACAATGAGCAGTTCTTC | CASSLSGTGYNEQFF | TRBV19 | TRBD1 | NA | TRBJ2-1
TGCGCCAGCAGCCAAGGCGAACTAGCGGAGTTGGAGTTCTTC | CASSQGELAELEFF | TRBV4-1 | TRBD2 | NA | TRBJ2-1
TGTGCCAGCAGCGGGAGGGGAGAAGACGGGGAGGATCAGCCCCAGCATTTT | CASSGRGEDGEDQPQHF | TRBV7-3 | NA | NA | TRBJ1-5
TGTGCCAGTCAGGACAGGGGCCAAGAGACCCAGTACTTC | CASQDRGQETQYF | TRBV19 | TRBD1 | NA | TRBJ2-5